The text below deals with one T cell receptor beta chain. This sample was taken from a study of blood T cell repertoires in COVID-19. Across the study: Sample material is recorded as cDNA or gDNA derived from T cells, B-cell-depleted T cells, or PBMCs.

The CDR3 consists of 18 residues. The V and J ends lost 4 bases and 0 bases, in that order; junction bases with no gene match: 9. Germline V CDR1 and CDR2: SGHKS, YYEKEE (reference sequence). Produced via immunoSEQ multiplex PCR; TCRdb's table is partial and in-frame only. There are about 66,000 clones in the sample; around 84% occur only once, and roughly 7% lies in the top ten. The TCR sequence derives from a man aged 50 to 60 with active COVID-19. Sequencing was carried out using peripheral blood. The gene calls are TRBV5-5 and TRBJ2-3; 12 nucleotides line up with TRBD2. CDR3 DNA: TGTGCCAGCAGCCTCGGACTAGCGGGGCCCACTAGCACAGATACGCAGTATTTT. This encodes CASSLGLAGPTSTDTQYF.